This passage covers 11 T cell receptor beta chains from one sample sequenced in a study of shared clonotypes between healthy human individuals. Measured with immunoSEQ multiplex PCR; TCRdb has only the in-frame clones, and not every one. The table has roughly 490,000 clones, 70% to 80% seen once. The sequenced sample consisted of PBMCs. These TCRs come from a woman in her thirties or forties in good health. Some clones in this sample may be carry-over from other donors' samples.

The rearrangement uses TRBV11-2 and TRBJ2-1, with 8 bases that match TRBD2. Germline lookup yields CDR1 SGHAT and CDR2 FQNNGV. The CDR3 is 12 amino acids. V gave up 4 bases and J gave up 11 bases; unmatched junction bases: 4. The CDR3 coding sequence is TGTGCCAGCAGCTGGAGCGGGAGAAAGCAGTTCTTC. Translating it yields CASSWSGRKQFF.

The CDR3 loop is CASSPRLAPISGANVLTF. DNA of the CDR3: TGTGCCAGCAGCCCCCGCCTAGCCCCCATCTCTGGGGCCAACGTCCTGACTTTC. The chain is built from TRBV7-9 and TRBJ2-6; tentative D call: TRBD2 (5 bases). Germline-derived CDR1 and CDR2 are SEHNR and FQNEAQ (reference sequence). This CDR3 spans 18 amino acids. Trimming took off 5 bases at V and 0 bases at J, with 17 bases between the two ends. Supplemented by reference TRBV7-9 and TRBJ2-6, the full variable domain reads DTGVSQNPRHKITKRGQNVTFRCDPISEHNRLYWYRQTLGQGPEFLTYFQNEAQLEKSRLLSDRFSAERPKGSFSTLEIQRTEQGDSAMYLCASSPRLAPISGANVLTFGAGSRLTVL.

The chain combines TRBV9 with TRBJ2-1; 8 positions match TRBD2. The germline gives CDR1 SGDLS, CDR2 YYNGEE. V lost 1 base, J lost 4 bases, and 7 bases stayed unmatched. The CDR3 runs 16 residues. CDR3 amino acids: CASSVSSPGGYNEQFF. CDR3 nucleotide sequence: TGTGCCAGCAGCGTAAGTTCCCCGGGAGGGTACAATGAGCAGTTCTTC.

This clone was counted only a few times. The DNA for the CDR3 is TGTGCCAGCAGCGGGACAGTCATGAACACTGAAGCTTTCTTT. Amino acid sequence: CASSGTVMNTEAFF. J is TRBJ1-1 and V is TRBV9; a weak D match, TRBD1 (6 bases). Deletions cut 3 bases from V and 0 bases from J, with 9 bases between. This CDR3 is built from 14 residues. The germline CDR1 and CDR2 sequences are SGDLS and YYNGEE.

The V call is TRBV29-1, the J call TRBJ2-7, with 7 bases that match TRBD1. The J segment lost 6 bases and the V segment lost 6 bases, leaving 5 bases of the junction unmatched. Germline V gives CDR1 SQVTM, CDR2 ANQGSEA. This CDR3 region has 11 residues. CDR3 residues: CSVLTGVEQYF. CDR3 sequence (DNA): TGCAGCGTCCTCACAGGGGTCGAGCAGTACTTC.

This chain links TRBV6-5 with TRBJ1-2, with TRBD1 matching 9 bases. This CDR3 has 14 residues. With V trimmed by 6 bases and J by 6 bases, 8 bases remained unmatched. Germline values: CDR1 MNHEY, CDR2 SVGAGI. This CDR3 is CASRPGQGIDGYTF. In DNA form, the CDR3 reads TGTGCCAGCAGACCCGGACAGGGGATTGATGGCTACACCTTC.

The chain joins TRBV28 to TRBJ2-7; D is ambiguous. Germline V gene data show CDR1 as MDHEN and CDR2 as SYDVKM. The germline V and J ends were trimmed by 3 bases and 6 bases, with 15 bases remaining between them. This CDR3 spans 14 amino acids. The CDR3 DNA sequence: TGTGCCAGCAGTTTCTTCCCAGAAGTTCGCGAGCAGTACTTC. This sequence encodes CASSFFPEVREQYF.

J is TRBJ1-2 and V is TRBV23-1, with TRBD1 matching over 11 bases. TRBV23-1 is an ORF for which the function is uncertain. The CDR3 totals 16 residues. V was pared by 0 bases and J by 7 bases, with 7 bases of the junction left unmatched. The CDR3 DNA is TGCGCCAGCAGTCAATCGCCGGACAGGGGGCTCTTTGGCTACACCTTC. The encoded protein is CASSQSPDRGLFGYTF.

This sequence joins TRBV18 and TRBJ2-1; 12 nucleotides align to TRBD2. Germline-derived CDR1 and CDR2 are KGHSH and LQKENI. J was trimmed by 6 bases and V by 6 bases; bases with no gene match: 12. This CDR3 comprises 17 residues. DNA of the CDR3: TGTGCCAGCTCCCCCTGGGGCCTAGCGGGAGGGATCAATGAGCAGTTCTTC. Its protein is CASSPWGLAGGINEQFF.

The gene calls are TRBV30 and TRBJ2-3; 12 nucleotides line up with TRBD2. This CDR3 contains 19 residues. After removal of 0 bases from V and 4 bases from J, the junction contained 14 bases not matched to a gene. The germline gives CDR1 GTSNPN, CDR2 SVGIG (reference sequence). The chain's CDR3 is CAWSVRVLLAGGPADTQYF. Here the CDR3 DNA reads TGTGCCTGGAGTGTAAGGGTCTTGCTAGCGGGAGGGCCAGCAGATACGCAGTATTTT.

The chain combines TRBV4-1 with TRBJ2-3, with TRBD1 matching 10 bases. V was clipped by 3 bases and J by 1 base; unmatched bases: 4. The germline gives CDR1 MGHRA, CDR2 YSYEKL. The CDR3 is 16 residues long. CDR3 nucleotides: TGCGCCAGCAGCCAGGCTGGACAGGGGGGCACAGATACGCAGTATTTT. Translated, it gives CASSQAGQGGTDTQYF.